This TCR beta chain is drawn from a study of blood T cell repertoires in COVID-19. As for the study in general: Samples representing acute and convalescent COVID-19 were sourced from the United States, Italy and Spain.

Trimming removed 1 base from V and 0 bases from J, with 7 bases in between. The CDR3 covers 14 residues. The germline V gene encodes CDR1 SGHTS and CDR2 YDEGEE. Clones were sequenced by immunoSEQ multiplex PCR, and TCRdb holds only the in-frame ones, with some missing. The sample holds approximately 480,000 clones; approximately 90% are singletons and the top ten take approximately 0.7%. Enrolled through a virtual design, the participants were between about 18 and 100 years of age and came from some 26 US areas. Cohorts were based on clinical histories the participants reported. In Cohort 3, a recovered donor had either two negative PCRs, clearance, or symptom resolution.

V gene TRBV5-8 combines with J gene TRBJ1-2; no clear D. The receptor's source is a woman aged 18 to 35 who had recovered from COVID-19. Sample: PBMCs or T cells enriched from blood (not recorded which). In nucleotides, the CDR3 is TGTGCCAGCAGCTTGACAGCTGCTAACTATGGCTACACCTTC. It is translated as CASSLTAANYGYTF.